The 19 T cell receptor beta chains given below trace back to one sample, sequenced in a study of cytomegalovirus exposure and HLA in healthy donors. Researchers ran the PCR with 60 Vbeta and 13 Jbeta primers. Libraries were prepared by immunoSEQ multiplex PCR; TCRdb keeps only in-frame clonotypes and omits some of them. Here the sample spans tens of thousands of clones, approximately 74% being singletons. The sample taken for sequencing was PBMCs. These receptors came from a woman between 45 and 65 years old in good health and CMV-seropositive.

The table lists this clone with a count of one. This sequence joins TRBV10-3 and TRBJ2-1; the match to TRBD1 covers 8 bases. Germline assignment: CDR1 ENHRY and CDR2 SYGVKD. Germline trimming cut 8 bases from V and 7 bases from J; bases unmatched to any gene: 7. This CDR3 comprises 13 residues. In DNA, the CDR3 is TGTGCCATCGGACAGGGCTACCTTAATGAGCAGTTCTTC. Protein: CAIGQGYLNEQFF.

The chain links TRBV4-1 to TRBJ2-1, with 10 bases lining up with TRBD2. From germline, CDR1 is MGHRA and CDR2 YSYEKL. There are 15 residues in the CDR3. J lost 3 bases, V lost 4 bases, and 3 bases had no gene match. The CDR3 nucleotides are TGCGCCAGCAGCCCACTAGCGGGGAACTACAATGAGCAGTTCTTC. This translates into CASSPLAGNYNEQFF.

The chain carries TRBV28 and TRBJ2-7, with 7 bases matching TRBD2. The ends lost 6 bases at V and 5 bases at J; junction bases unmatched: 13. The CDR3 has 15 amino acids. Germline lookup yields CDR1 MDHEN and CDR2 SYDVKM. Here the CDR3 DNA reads TGTGCCAGCAGCCCCTCAGCGGGATACATCCACGAGCAGTACTTC. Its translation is CASSPSAGYIHEQYF. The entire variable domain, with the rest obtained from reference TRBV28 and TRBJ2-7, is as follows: DVKVTQSSRYLVKRTGEKVFLECVQDMDHENMFWYRQDPGLGLRLIYFSYDVKMKEKGDIPEGYSVSREKKERFSLILESASTNQTSMYLCASSPSAGYIHEQYFGPGTRLTVT.

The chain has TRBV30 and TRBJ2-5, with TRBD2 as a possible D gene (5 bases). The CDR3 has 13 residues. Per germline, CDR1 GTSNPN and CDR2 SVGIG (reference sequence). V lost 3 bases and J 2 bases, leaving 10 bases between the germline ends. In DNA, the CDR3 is TGTGCCTGGAGGCGGGCGTCTCAAGAGACCCAGTACTTC. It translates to CAWRRASQETQYF.

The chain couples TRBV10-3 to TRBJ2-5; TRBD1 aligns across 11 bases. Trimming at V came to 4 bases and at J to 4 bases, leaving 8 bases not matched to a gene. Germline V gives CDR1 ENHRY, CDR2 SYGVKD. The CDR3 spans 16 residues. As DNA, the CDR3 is TGTGCCATCAGTGTGTCCCGGGACAGGGGGGGAGAGACCCAGTACTTC. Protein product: CAISVSRDRGGETQYF.

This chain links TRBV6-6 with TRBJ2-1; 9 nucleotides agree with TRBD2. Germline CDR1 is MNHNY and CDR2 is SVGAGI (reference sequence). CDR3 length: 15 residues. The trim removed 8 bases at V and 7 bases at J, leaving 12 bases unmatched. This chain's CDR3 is CASHPRLAGNNEQFF. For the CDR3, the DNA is TGTGCCAGCCACCCCCGGCTAGCGGGAAATAATGAGCAGTTCTTC.

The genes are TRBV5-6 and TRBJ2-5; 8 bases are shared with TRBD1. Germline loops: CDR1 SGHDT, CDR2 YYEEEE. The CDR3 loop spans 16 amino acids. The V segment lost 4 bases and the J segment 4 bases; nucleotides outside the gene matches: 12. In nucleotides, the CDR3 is TGTGCCAGCAGCACCGAGAAAGGACAGGGTCGAGAGACCCAGTACTTC. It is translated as CASSTEKGQGRETQYF.

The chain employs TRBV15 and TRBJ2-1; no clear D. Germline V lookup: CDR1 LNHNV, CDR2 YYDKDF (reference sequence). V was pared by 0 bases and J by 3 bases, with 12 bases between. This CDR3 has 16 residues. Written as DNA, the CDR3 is TGTGCCACCAGCAGAGATAACCGGCTAGTCTACAATGAGCAGTTCTTC. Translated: CATSRDNRLVYNEQFF.

This CDR3 is CASSQDPGSMYEQYF. Written as DNA, the CDR3 is TGCGCCAGCAGCCAAGATCCCGGGAGTATGTACGAGCAGTACTTC. The V gene is TRBV4-1, the J gene TRBJ2-7; possibly TRBD2 for D (6 bases). V gave up 0 bases and J gave up 4 bases, with 13 bases separating them. Germline V lookup: CDR1 MGHRA, CDR2 YSYEKL. The CDR3 is made up of 15 amino acids.

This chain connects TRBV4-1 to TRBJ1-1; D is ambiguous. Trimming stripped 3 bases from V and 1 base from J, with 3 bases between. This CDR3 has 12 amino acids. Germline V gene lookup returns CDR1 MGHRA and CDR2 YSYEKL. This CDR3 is CASSHQNTEAFF. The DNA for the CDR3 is TGCGCCAGCAGCCATCAGAACACTGAAGCTTTCTTT.

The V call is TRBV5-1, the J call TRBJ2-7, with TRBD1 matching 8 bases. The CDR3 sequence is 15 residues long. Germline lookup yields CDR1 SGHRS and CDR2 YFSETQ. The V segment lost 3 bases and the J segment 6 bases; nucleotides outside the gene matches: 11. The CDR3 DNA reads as TGCGCCAGCAGCTACACACCGGACAGGGCCACCGAGCAGTACTTC. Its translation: CASSYTPDRATEQYF.

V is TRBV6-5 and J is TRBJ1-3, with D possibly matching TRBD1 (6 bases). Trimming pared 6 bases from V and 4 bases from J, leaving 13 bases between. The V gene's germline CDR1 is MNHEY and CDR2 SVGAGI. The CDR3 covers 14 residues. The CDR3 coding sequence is TGTGCCAGCAGGAAACAGGGTGCAGGAAACACCATATATTTT. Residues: CASRKQGAGNTIYF.

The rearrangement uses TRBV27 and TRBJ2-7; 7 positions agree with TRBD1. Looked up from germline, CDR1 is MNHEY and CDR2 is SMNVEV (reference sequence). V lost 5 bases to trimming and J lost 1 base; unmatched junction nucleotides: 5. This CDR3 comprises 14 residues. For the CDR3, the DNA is TGTGCCAGCAGTCCGGGGACAGTTTCCTACGAGCAGTACTTC. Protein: CASSPGTVSYEQYF.

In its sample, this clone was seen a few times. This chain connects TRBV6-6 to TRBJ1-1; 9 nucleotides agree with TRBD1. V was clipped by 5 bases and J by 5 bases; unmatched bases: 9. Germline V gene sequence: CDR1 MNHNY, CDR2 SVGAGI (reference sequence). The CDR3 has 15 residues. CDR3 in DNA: TGTGCCAGCAGTCAACCGGGACAGGGAGAAACTGAAGCTTTCTTT. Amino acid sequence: CASSQPGQGETEAFF.

CDR3 sequence: CASRPGTGTYEQYF. The CDR3 nucleotides read TGTGCCAGCAGACCCGGGACAGGGACCTACGAGCAGTACTTC. The chain employs TRBV6-6 and TRBJ2-7; 9 bases are shared with TRBD1. The germline CDR1 and CDR2 sequences are MNHNY and SVGAGI (reference sequence). The CDR3 spans 14 residues. The V and J ends lost 6 bases and 2 bases, in that order; junction bases with no gene match: 5.

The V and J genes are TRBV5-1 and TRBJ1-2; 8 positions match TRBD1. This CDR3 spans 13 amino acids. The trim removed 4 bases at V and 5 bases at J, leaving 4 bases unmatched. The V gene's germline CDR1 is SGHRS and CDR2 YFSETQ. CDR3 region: CASSTDRVYGYTF. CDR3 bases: TGCGCCAGCAGCACGGACAGGGTTTATGGCTACACCTTC. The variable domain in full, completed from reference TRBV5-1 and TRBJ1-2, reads KAGVTQTPRYLIKTRGQQVTLSCSPISGHRSVSWYQQTPGQGLQFLFEYFSETQRNKGNFPGRFSGRQFSNSRSEMNVSTLELGDSALYLCASSTDRVYGYTFGSGTRLTVV.

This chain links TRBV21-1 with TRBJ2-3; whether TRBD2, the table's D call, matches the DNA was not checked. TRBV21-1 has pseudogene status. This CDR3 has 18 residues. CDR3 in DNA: TGTGCCAGCAGCAGAGCTAGCGGGAGGCGTTGGGGCACAGATACGCAGTATTTT. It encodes CASSRASGRRWGTDTQYF.

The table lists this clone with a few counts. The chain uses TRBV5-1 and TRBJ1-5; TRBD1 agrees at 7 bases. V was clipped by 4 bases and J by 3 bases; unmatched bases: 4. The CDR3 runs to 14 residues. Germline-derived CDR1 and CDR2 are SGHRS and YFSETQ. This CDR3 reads CASSRTGINQPQHF. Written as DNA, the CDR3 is TGCGCCAGCAGCAGGACAGGCATCAATCAGCCCCAGCATTTT.

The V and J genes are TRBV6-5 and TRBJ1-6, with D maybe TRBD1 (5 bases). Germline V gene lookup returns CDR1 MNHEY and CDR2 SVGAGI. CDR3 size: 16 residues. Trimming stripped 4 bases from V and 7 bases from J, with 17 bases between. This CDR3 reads CASSWAGLGLNSPLHF. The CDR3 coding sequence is TGTGCCAGCAGTTGGGCGGGACTGGGCTTGAATTCACCCCTCCACTTT.